This T cell receptor beta chain derives from a study of blood T cell repertoires in COVID-19. In the study overall: COVID-19 samples from acute and convalescent phases originated in the United States, Italy and Spain. The analysed material was cDNA or gDNA that came from T cells, B-cell-depleted T cells, or PBMCs.

Trimming removed 1 base at V and 0 bases at J, with 16 bases between. This CDR3 comprises 16 residues. Germline values: CDR1 GTSNPN, CDR2 SVGIG (reference sequence). Per the authors' pipeline: Reference gene primer amplification gave estimated nucleated cell counts. Method: immunoSEQ multiplex PCR; TCRdb's copy keeps in-frame clones and lacks some. Clone size and the V and J calls come from that table; the DNA yielded D and trimming. The sample contains 140,000 to 150,000 clones, around four fifths of which appear only once. The chain is built from TRBV30 and TRBJ2-7; D is possibly TRBD2 (6 bases). The specimen sequenced was peripheral blood. The TCR sequence derives from a middle-aged woman with active or convalescent COVID-19. The CDR3 spells CAWSASGTESSYEQYF. CDR3 DNA: TGTGCCTGGAGTGCCTCCGGGACTGAGAGCTCCTACGAGCAGTACTTC.